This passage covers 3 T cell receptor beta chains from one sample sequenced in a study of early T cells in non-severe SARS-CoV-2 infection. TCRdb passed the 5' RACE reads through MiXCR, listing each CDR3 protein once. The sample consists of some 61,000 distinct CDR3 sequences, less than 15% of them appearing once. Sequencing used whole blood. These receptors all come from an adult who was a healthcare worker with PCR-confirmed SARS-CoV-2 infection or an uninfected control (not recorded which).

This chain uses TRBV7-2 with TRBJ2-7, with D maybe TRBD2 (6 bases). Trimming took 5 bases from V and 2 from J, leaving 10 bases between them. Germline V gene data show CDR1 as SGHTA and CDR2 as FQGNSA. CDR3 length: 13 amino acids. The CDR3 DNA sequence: TGTGCCAGCAGCCGGGAGTTTACCTACGAGCAGTACTTC. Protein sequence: CASSREFTYEQYF.

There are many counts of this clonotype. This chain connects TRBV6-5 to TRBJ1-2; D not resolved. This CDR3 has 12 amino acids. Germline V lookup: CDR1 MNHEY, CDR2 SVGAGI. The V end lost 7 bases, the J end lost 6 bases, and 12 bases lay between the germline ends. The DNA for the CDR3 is TGTGCCAGCACCTCGGTGAGGGATGGCTACACCTTC. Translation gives CASTSVRDGYTF.

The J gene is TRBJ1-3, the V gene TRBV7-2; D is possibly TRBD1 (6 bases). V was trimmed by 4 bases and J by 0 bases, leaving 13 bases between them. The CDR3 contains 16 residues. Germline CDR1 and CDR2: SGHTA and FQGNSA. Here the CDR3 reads CASSSLQGNSGNTIYF. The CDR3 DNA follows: TGTGCCAGCAGCTCCCTACAGGGTAACTCTGGAAACACCATATATTTT. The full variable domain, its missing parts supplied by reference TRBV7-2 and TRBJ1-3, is GAGVSQSPSNKVTEKGKDVELRCDPISGHTALYWYRQSLGQGLEFLIYFQGNSAPDKSGLPSDRFSAERTGGSVSTLTIQRTQQEDSAVYLCASSSLQGNSGNTIYFGEGSWLTVV.